The clone carrying this T cell receptor (beta chain) was counted at least ten times. As yet, its antigen is unknown. This sample is drawn from a study of T-cell reconstitution after alpha-beta-depleted transplantation in children. Preparation of the TCRbeta library involved a method that used unique molecular identifiers. TCRdb processed the PCR reads anew with MiXCR; each CDR3 protein has one entry. The sample contains 65,000 to 85,000 distinct CDR3 sequences, about a tenth of which appear only once. Study-wide results and limits: Surviving recipient T cells and intrathymic progenitors accounted for some patients' high TCRbeta diversity at day 60. T-cell numbers and diversity, one year after transplant, stemmed largely from T cells that were newly produced.

Germline V gene lookup returns CDR1 DFQATT and CDR2 SNEGSKA (reference sequence). With V trimmed by 6 bases and J by 5 bases, 9 bases remained unmatched. The CDR3 runs to 13 residues. The clonotype comes from a boy aged 5-17 years with acute myeloid leukemia, due to receive a stem cell transplant. The rearrangement uses TRBV20-1 and TRBJ1-1; 7 nucleotides agree with TRBD1. Sequences were derived from PBMCs, sampled before TCRalphabeta/CD19-depleted stem cell transplant. CDR3 amino acids: CSATGQEGTEAFF. In DNA, the CDR3 is TGCAGTGCCACTGGACAGGAGGGGACTGAAGCTTTCTTT.